These 29 T cell receptor beta chains were sequenced from one sample in a study of cytomegalovirus exposure and HLA in healthy donors. The repertoire was sequenced with immunoSEQ multiplex PCR; TCRdb's copy has only in-frame clones and lacks some. Seen here are around 60,000 clones, around 90% observed once, and the top ten hold 1.3%. The sequenced sample was PBMCs. These receptors were taken from a woman aged 18-29 years in good health and CMV-seronegative.

V gene TRBV7-9 combines with J gene TRBJ2-7; D perhaps matches TRBD1 (5 bases). The germline V and J ends were trimmed by 1 base and 6 bases, with 13 bases remaining between them. This CDR3 spans 14 amino acids. The germline CDR1 and CDR2 sequences are SEHNR and FQNEAQ (reference sequence). The CDR3 coding sequence is TGTGCCAGCAGCTTAGGTCAGGGCCAGGTCGAGCAGTACTTC. Translation: CASSLGQGQVEQYF.

This chain joins TRBV28 and TRBJ2-7; 11 nucleotides agree with TRBD2. The CDR3 is 14 residues long. Losses at the gene ends were 6 bases for V and 7 bases for J; bases not matched to a gene: 8. Per germline, CDR1 MDHEN and CDR2 SYDVKM. The chain's CDR3 is CASRLAGGPGEQYF. CDR3 coding DNA: TGTGCCAGCAGATTAGCGGGAGGGCCGGGGGAGCAGTACTTC. Variable domain in full (rest from reference TRBV28 and TRBJ2-7): DVKVTQSSRYLVKRTGEKVFLECVQDMDHENMFWYRQDPGLGLRLIYFSYDVKMKEKGDIPEGYSVSREKKERFSLILESASTNQTSMYLCASRLAGGPGEQYFGPGTRLTVT.

The DNA of the CDR3 is TGTGCCAGCTGGGGGACAGGGGAACTTGGCTACACCTTC. It yields the protein CASWGTGELGYTF. The V call is TRBV6-5, the J call TRBJ1-2; 10 nucleotides match TRBD1. In germline, CDR1 is MNHEY, CDR2 SVGAGI. The CDR3 has 13 residues. Trimming took 8 bases from V and 7 from J; bases not matched to a gene: 7.

The chain uses TRBV7-9 and TRBJ2-2; TRBD2 is a possible D gene (5 bases). Germline lookup yields CDR1 SEHNR and CDR2 FQNEAQ (reference sequence). The CDR3 totals 15 residues. V was pared by 4 bases and J by 5 bases, with 14 bases between. CDR3 loop: CASSSSLGITGELFF. The CDR3 bases are TGTGCCAGCAGCTCCTCACTAGGGATTACCGGGGAGCTGTTTTTT.

The chain is built from TRBV30 and TRBJ1-1; tentative D call: TRBD1 (5 bases). V was trimmed by 3 bases and J by 11 bases, leaving 13 bases between them. CDR3 length: 11 residues. Germline V CDR1 and CDR2: GTSNPN, SVGIG (reference sequence). As DNA, the CDR3 is TGTGCCTGGAGCAGGGACTTCTGGGCTTTCTTT. This encodes CAWSRDFWAFF.

V usage is TRBV20-1 and J usage is TRBJ1-1; D possibly corresponds to TRBD1 (5 bases). V lost 6 bases and J lost 4, with 9 bases in between. This CDR3 comprises 11 residues. CDR1 is DFQATT and CDR2 is SNEGSKA in the germline V gene (reference sequence). The CDR3 region has the DNA TGCAGTGCCCTGGGGCCCACTGAAGCTTTCTTT. Translation gives CSALGPTEAFF.

The chain links TRBV9 to TRBJ1-4; 7 bases are shared with TRBD1. V lost 2 bases, J lost 4 bases, and 5 bases stayed unmatched. This CDR3 contains 15 residues. Germline values: CDR1 SGDLS, CDR2 YYNGEE. CDR3 DNA sequence: TGTGCCAGCAGCGTCGGGACAGTTATTAATGAAAAACTGTTTTTT. This codes for CASSVGTVINEKLFF.

V gene TRBV5-5 combines with J gene TRBJ1-2, with D possibly matching TRBD1 (5 bases). Germline CDR1 SGHKS, CDR2 YYEKEE (reference sequence). Trimming shortened V by 3 bases and J by 3 bases, and 12 bases separated the two germline ends. This CDR3 contains 14 residues. The CDR3 loop is CASSSRAVDYGYTF. CDR3 nucleotides: TGTGCCAGCAGCTCCAGGGCCGTTGACTATGGCTACACCTTC.

The V call is TRBV5-1, the J call TRBJ1-5; TRBD1 is a possible D gene (5 bases). This CDR3 spans 13 amino acids. CDR1 is SGHRS, CDR2 YFSETQ, per germline. Between the trimmed V and J ends, which lost 4 bases and 9 bases, there was a span of 14 bases. This CDR3 is CASSVVSQAPQHF. CDR3 in DNA: TGCGCCAGCAGCGTGGTCTCACAGGCGCCCCAGCATTTT.

Turning to this clone: The junction shows a germline mismatch at one end, possibly a read error. This rearrangement joins TRBV6-1 to TRBJ1-2; D unresolved. The germline gives CDR1 MNHNS, CDR2 SASEGT. This CDR3 has 15 amino acids. The CDR3 DNA reads as TGTGCCAGCACCATCCTTGGTACCCGCAACTCTGGCTACACCTTC. It translates to CASTILGTRNSGYTF.

The gene calls are TRBV11-1 and TRBJ2-1, with 7 positions matching TRBD2. The CDR3 is made up of 12 amino acids. Trimming took 10 bases from V and 7 from J; bases not matched to a gene: 7. Germline assignment: CDR1 SGHAT and CDR2 FQDESV (reference sequence). The CDR3 nucleotides are TGTGCCACTCAGGGACTACTGAATGAGCAGTTCTTC. Translated, it gives CATQGLLNEQFF.

The chain recombines TRBV7-2 with TRBJ2-4, with 10 nucleotides matching TRBD2. This CDR3 is built from 19 residues. Germline V gives CDR1 SGHTA, CDR2 FQGNSA. The junction had 20 bases not matched to a gene; V was cut back by 6 bases and J by 6 bases. The CDR3 loop reads CASSPTRGRASGSRNIQYF. In DNA form, the CDR3 reads TGTGCCAGCAGTCCTACTCGCGGACGGGCTAGCGGGAGTAGAAACATTCAGTACTTC.

V and J are TRBV6-4 and TRBJ2-3; 10 nucleotides line up with TRBD1. V shed 3 bases and J 5 bases; nucleotides not matched to a gene: 5. The length of the CDR3 is 15 residues. CDR1 is MRHNA, CDR2 SNTAGT, per germline. CDR3 sequence: CASSETGGAGDTQYF. Here the CDR3 DNA reads TGTGCCAGCAGTGAGACAGGGGGCGCGGGAGATACGCAGTATTTT.

V and J are TRBV7-2 and TRBJ2-3; tentatively, D is TRBD2 (5 bases). CDR1 and CDR2 (germline): SGHTA, FQGNSA. The CDR3 sequence is 14 residues long. V lost 1 base, J lost 3 bases, and 8 bases lay in between. The CDR3 sequence: CASSLDGMTDTQYF. The CDR3, as DNA: TGTGCCAGCAGCTTAGACGGGATGACAGATACGCAGTATTTT.

This chain connects TRBV5-6 to TRBJ2-7, with 9 bases that match TRBD1. CDR1 and CDR2 from the germline V gene are SGHDT and YYEEEE. V was pared by 4 bases and J by 3 bases, with 5 bases of the junction left unmatched. The length of the CDR3 is 14 residues. The CDR3: CASSGGQGGYEQYF. CDR3 nucleotide sequence: TGTGCCAGCAGCGGGGGACAGGGAGGCTACGAGCAGTACTTC.

The chain has TRBV27 and TRBJ1-2, with D maybe TRBD1 (6 bases). The CDR3 is 15 residues long. Trimming removed 5 bases at V and 6 bases at J, with 19 bases between. Germline assignment: CDR1 MNHEY and CDR2 SMNVEV (reference sequence). CDR3 DNA: TGTGCCAGCAGTGCCCACGGTCTGGGGGCGGATGGCTACACCTTC. It encodes CASSAHGLGADGYTF.

The V call is TRBV5-1, the J call TRBJ2-5; D may be TRBD1 (5 bases). The germline V gene has CDR1 SGHRS and CDR2 YFSETQ. The V gene lost 5 bases and the J gene lost 7 bases, with 15 bases spanning the gap. This CDR3 contains 13 residues. The CDR3 loop reads CASSNDRKGTQYF. CDR3 nucleotide sequence: TGCGCCAGCAGTAACGACAGAAAAGGGACCCAGTACTTC.

The chain uses TRBV6-5 and TRBJ1-6; 7 bases fit TRBD1. Germline trimming cut 0 bases from V and 8 bases from J; bases unmatched to any gene: 1. The CDR3 contains 14 residues. Germline-derived CDR1 and CDR2 are MNHEY and SVGAGI. CDR3: CASSYSGGDSPLHF. The CDR3 nucleotides are TGTGCCAGCAGTTACTCAGGGGGCGATTCACCCCTCCACTTT.

The chain has TRBV28 and TRBJ2-7; 9 bases map to TRBD2. Germline V gives CDR1 MDHEN, CDR2 SYDVKM. This CDR3 has 15 residues. Trimming at V came to 0 bases and at J to 2 bases, leaving 2 bases not matched to a gene. The CDR3 protein is CASSLWASGAYEQYF. The CDR3 bases are TGTGCCAGCAGTTTATGGGCTAGCGGGGCCTACGAGCAGTACTTC.

The rearrangement uses TRBV2 and TRBJ2-5, with D perhaps matching TRBD2 (6 bases). The CDR3 is made up of 13 amino acids. V was cut by 6 bases and J by 5 bases, with 13 bases left in between. CDR1 and CDR2 (germline): SNHLY, FYNNEI. The CDR3 protein is CASSRDLRETQYF. CDR3 sequence (DNA): TGTGCCAGCAGCCGGGACTTAAGGGAGACCCAGTACTTC.

In DNA, the CDR3 is TGTGCCAGCAGCGCAAGGGACAATGAAGCTTTCTTT. Amino acid sequence: CASSARDNEAFF. This chain uses TRBV5-6 with TRBJ1-1, with D possibly TRBD1 on 6 matching bases. The V end was cut by 4 bases, the J end by 7 bases, with 11 bases between. Per the germline V gene, CDR1 is SGHDT and CDR2 is YYEEEE. This CDR3 has 12 amino acids. Variable domain in full (rest from reference TRBV5-6 and TRBJ1-1): DAGVTQSPTHLIKTRGQQVTLRCSPKSGHDTVSWYQQALGQGPQFIFQYYEEEERQRGNFPDRFSGHQFPNYSSELNVNALLLGDSALYLCASSARDNEAFFGQGTRLTVV.

V and J are TRBV2 and TRBJ2-1; 9 nucleotides line up with TRBD2. This CDR3 spans 15 amino acids. J gave up 4 bases and V 7 bases, and 8 bases lay outside the gene matches. The germline V gene has CDR1 SNHLY and CDR2 FYNNEI. Here the CDR3 DNA reads TGTGCCAGCAATGCGACTAGCGGAATATACAATGAGCAGTTCTTC. This encodes CASNATSGIYNEQFF.

This clone has just one count. The chain couples TRBV5-7 to TRBJ2-6; 10 bases line up with TRBD1. TRBV5-7 is reported as an ORF; its role is uncertain. The CDR3 runs to 16 residues. V lost 8 bases to trimming and J lost 3 bases; unmatched junction nucleotides: 8. The DNA of the CDR3 is TGTGCCAGACGACAGGGGGCAAGGGGTGGGGCCAACGTCCTGACTTTC. Translated: CARRQGARGGANVLTF.

The V and J genes are TRBV18 and TRBJ2-2; 8 bases agree with TRBD2. Germline CDR1 KGHSH, CDR2 LQKENI. The V and J ends lost 3 bases and 6 bases, in that order; junction bases with no gene match: 12. This CDR3 is built from 17 residues. The CDR3 is CASSPPRSGGGSGELFF. CDR3 nucleotide sequence: TGTGCCAGCTCACCTCCGAGGAGCGGGGGAGGTTCCGGGGAGCTGTTTTTT.

The V gene is TRBV6-5, the J gene TRBJ2-2; D gene uncertain. V was trimmed by 2 bases and J by 3 bases, leaving 13 bases between them. Germline loops: CDR1 MNHEY, CDR2 SVGAGI. The CDR3 has 16 residues. The CDR3 nucleotides are TGTGCCAGCAGTTACGCTCCTAGTCGGGACACCGGGGAGCTGTTTTTT. Protein: CASSYAPSRDTGELFF.

V and J are TRBV9 and TRBJ2-3; possible D gene TRBD1, 5 bases. Per germline, CDR1 SGDLS and CDR2 YYNGEE. The ends were cut back, 1 base at V and 2 bases at J, with 14 bases in the middle. The CDR3 covers 16 residues. CDR3 nucleotides: TGTGCCAGCAGCGTATCCTCGGCAGGGCTCACAGATACGCAGTATTTT. It codes for CASSVSSAGLTDTQYF.

The gene calls are TRBV5-1 and TRBJ2-5; D is possibly TRBD1 (6 bases). Germline V lookup: CDR1 SGHRS, CDR2 YFSETQ. Deletions cut 4 bases from V and 8 bases from J, with 18 bases between. This CDR3 region has 14 residues. Here the CDR3 DNA reads TGCGCCAGCAGCCCGGAGCTAACACAGGGCACCCAGTACTTC. Its translation is CASSPELTQGTQYF.

V usage is TRBV11-3 and J usage is TRBJ2-1, with 7 bases that match TRBD1. Trimming cost V 1 base and J 7 bases; bases outside gene matches: 7. The CDR3 loop spans 15 amino acids. CDR1 is SGHNT, CDR2 YENEEA, per germline. CDR3 amino acids: CASSLGDSYGNEQFF. CDR3 sequence (DNA): TGTGCCAGCAGCTTAGGGGACAGCTACGGGAATGAGCAGTTCTTC.

The chain couples TRBV4-2 to TRBJ2-1; 10 bases align to TRBD2. V shed 0 bases and J 4 bases; nucleotides not matched to a gene: 3. Germline CDR1 and CDR2: LGHNA and YNFKEQ. The CDR3 covers 16 residues. For the CDR3, the DNA is TGTGCCAGCAGCCAAGATCCAGCGGGAGGGTACAATGAGCAGTTCTTC. It translates to CASSQDPAGGYNEQFF.